The 19 T cell receptor beta chains listed next were all sequenced from one sample in a study of beta chain features in type 1 diabetes. Expressed TCRB transcripts were sequenced because the isolated RNA had all been reverse transcribed beforehand. The assay was immunoSEQ multiplex PCR, and TCRdb's table has in-frame clones only and misses some. Seen here are 120,000 to 150,000 clones, about 10% observed once, and the top ten hold roughly 1.4%. Sequencing input: naive CD4+ T cells from blood. All receptors come from a man aged 18 to 35 in good health.

There are a few counts of this clone. This rearrangement joins TRBV28 to TRBJ2-7, with D possibly being TRBD1 (6 bases). CDR3 length: 13 residues. The V and J ends lost 5 bases and 1 base respectively, with 9 bases between them. Per germline, CDR1 MDHEN and CDR2 SYDVKM. CDR3 coding DNA: TGTGCCAGCAGTACACAGGGTTCCTACGAGCAGTACTTC. As protein: CASSTQGSYEQYF.

CDR3 nucleotides: TGTGCCTGGACTCAACTAGCGGGGGATCATCAGTTCTTC. Translating gives CAWTQLAGDHQFF. The chain is built from TRBV30 and TRBJ2-1; 11 bases map to TRBD2. Germline CDR1 and CDR2: GTSNPN and SVGIG (reference sequence). Unmatched junction bases numbered 9, after V lost 4 bases and J lost 13 bases. This CDR3 region has 13 residues. The variable domain in full, completed from reference TRBV30 and TRBJ2-1, reads SQTIHQWPATLVQPVGSPLSLECTVEGTSNPNLYWYRQAAGRGLQLLFYSVGIGQISSEVPQNLSASRPQDRQFILSSKKLLLSDSGFYLCAWTQLAGDHQFFGPGTRLTVL.

This rearrangement joins TRBV7-2 to TRBJ2-7; tentatively, D is TRBD2 (6 bases). Germline V gives CDR1 SGHTA, CDR2 FQGNSA. This CDR3 has 16 residues. Trimming took 5 bases from V and 0 from J, leaving 17 bases between them. This CDR3 is CASSATPGLYSYEQYF. CDR3 DNA sequence: TGTGCCAGCAGCGCGACCCCGGGACTCTACTCCTACGAGCAGTACTTC.

This clone was seen more than once but under ten times. The chain uses TRBV7-2 and TRBJ2-7; 9 nucleotides line up with TRBD2. Unmatched junction bases numbered 5, after V lost 1 base and J lost 4 bases. The CDR3 spans 15 residues. Germline V gene lookup returns CDR1 SGHTA and CDR2 FQGNSA. CDR3 DNA sequence: TGTGCCAGCAGCTTAGTAGGTAGCGGGGGATACGAGCAGTACTTC. This encodes CASSLVGSGGYEQYF.

The CDR3 coding sequence is TGTGCCACCAGCAGAGGGGGGGGATCACAACCAAGCGCCTACGAGCAGTACTTC. Amino acid sequence: CATSRGGGSQPSAYEQYF. The chain combines TRBV15 with TRBJ2-7, with 7 bases aligning to TRBD2. CDR1 LNHNV and CDR2 YYDKDF come from the germline V gene (reference sequence). Unmatched junction bases numbered 14, after V lost 1 base and J lost 2 bases. This CDR3 spans 18 amino acids.

This clone was observed a handful of times. This chain links TRBV5-1 with TRBJ2-5; 9 bases are shared with TRBD2. This CDR3 region has 16 residues. Germline-derived CDR1 and CDR2 are SGHRS and YFSETQ. V lost 1 base and J lost 5; bases outside the gene matches: 9. The CDR3 here is CASSLPGVAGVETQYF. In DNA form, the CDR3 reads TGCGCCAGCAGCTTGCCGGGAGTAGCGGGGGTCGAGACCCAGTACTTC.

This rearrangement joins TRBV19 to TRBJ1-4, with 7 positions matching TRBD1. The CDR3 is made up of 14 amino acids. Germline CDR1 LNHDA, CDR2 SQIVND (reference sequence). V was pared by 6 bases and J by 5 bases, with 6 bases of the junction left unmatched. The CDR3 nucleotides are TGTGCCAGTAGGGAACAGGGGAGGAATGAAAAACTGTTTTTT. This sequence encodes CASREQGRNEKLFF.

V and J are TRBV10-3 and TRBJ1-1; 7 bases line up with TRBD1. The CDR3 extends over 14 amino acids. Germline CDR1 and CDR2: ENHRY and SYGVKD. Trimming removed 4 bases from V and 1 base from J; junction bases left unmatched: 3. CDR3 residues: CAISGDSPNTEAFF. The DNA for the CDR3 is TGTGCCATCAGTGGGGACAGTCCGAACACTGAAGCTTTCTTT.

The CDR3 spells CASSYGRGAEQYF. CDR3 in DNA: TGTGCCAGCAGTTACGGGAGGGGTGCCGAGCAGTACTTC. The chain is built from TRBV6-6 and TRBJ2-7; 7 bases are a match to TRBD2. The CDR3 extends over 13 amino acids. J lost 6 bases, V lost 2 bases, and 4 bases had no gene match. Germline-derived CDR1 and CDR2 are MNHNY and SVGAGI (reference sequence).

The chain links TRBV5-4 to TRBJ1-1, with TRBD1 as a possible D gene (5 bases). Trimming left V 3 bases short and J 0 bases short, with 9 bases between. CDR1 and CDR2 from the germline V gene are SGHNT and YYREEE (reference sequence). CDR3 size: 14 residues. The CDR3 DNA reads TGTGCCAGCAGCTCTTCAGGGTTGAACACTGAAGCTTTCTTT. The encoded protein is CASSSSGLNTEAFF. Full variable domain (remainder filled in from reference TRBV5-4 and TRBJ1-1): ETGVTQSPTHLIKTRGQQVTLRCSSQSGHNTVSWYQQALGQGPQFIFQYYREEENGRGNFPPRFSGLQFPNYSSELNVNALELDDSALYLCASSSSGLNTEAFFGQGTRLTVV.

This clone was counted between two and nine times. This rearrangement joins TRBV2 to TRBJ1-2; possible D gene TRBD1, 6 bases. Germline V lookup: CDR1 SNHLY, CDR2 FYNNEI. The V end lost 1 base, the J end lost 4 bases, and 13 bases lay between the germline ends. The CDR3 totals 15 residues. CDR3 residues: CASSEGRGQFYGYTF. The CDR3, as DNA: TGTGCCAGCAGTGAAGGACGAGGACAGTTCTATGGCTACACCTTC.

This clone was found a few times. J is TRBJ2-1 and V is TRBV6-1, with 9 positions matching TRBD2. Looked up from germline, CDR1 is MNHNS and CDR2 is SASEGT. Trimming cost V 8 bases and J 8 bases; bases outside gene matches: 10. This CDR3 region has 14 residues. CDR3 DNA sequence: TGTGCCAGCCTAATAGCGGGGGCCGGCCATGAGCAGTTCTTC. Amino acids: CASLIAGAGHEQFF.

This clone came up a few times. The chain recombines TRBV9 with TRBJ1-2, with 7 positions matching TRBD1. The V gene end was trimmed by 0 bases and the J gene end by 6 bases; junction bases not matched to a gene: 5. The CDR3 has 14 amino acids. Germline loops: CDR1 SGDLS, CDR2 YYNGEE. The CDR3 region has the DNA TGTGCCAGCAGCGTAGCGACAGGGTCGGATGGCTACACCTTC. It encodes CASSVATGSDGYTF.

The chain is built from TRBV6-9 and TRBJ2-1, with 7 bases identical to TRBD1. V lost 3 bases to trimming and J lost 6 bases; unmatched junction nucleotides: 2. Germline-derived CDR1 and CDR2 are MNHGY and SVAAGI. The CDR3 covers 13 residues. The CDR3: CASSYRGTNEQFF. DNA for the CDR3: TGTGCCAGCAGTTACAGGGGGACCAATGAGCAGTTCTTC.

This clone was seen many times. The chain joins TRBV7-9 to TRBJ2-7; D is possibly TRBD2 (5 bases). Germline CDR1 SEHNR, CDR2 FQNEAQ (reference sequence). The CDR3 is 14 residues long. V was clipped by 5 bases and J by 2 bases, with 13 bases between them. The CDR3 reads CASSPLAAAYEQYF. The DNA of the CDR3 is TGTGCCAGCAGCCCCCTTGCAGCGGCCTACGAGCAGTACTTC.

This clone was detected only a few times. Here the CDR3 reads CASRGRDNNSPLHF. CDR3 coding DNA: TGTGCCAGCAGGGGCCGGGACAATAATTCACCCCTCCACTTT. The chain employs TRBV9 and TRBJ1-6, with a weak D call TRBD1 (6 bases). Trimming left V 5 bases short and J 5 bases short, with 11 bases between. The CDR3 is 14 residues long. The V gene's germline CDR1 is SGDLS and CDR2 YYNGEE.

This chain connects TRBV6-5 to TRBJ2-7; 9 nucleotides agree with TRBD1. After removal of 7 bases from V and 7 bases from J, the junction contained 11 bases not matched to a gene. Per the germline V gene, CDR1 is MNHEY and CDR2 is SVGAGI. The CDR3 covers 14 residues. CDR3 sequence reads: CASTKGTGRGEQYF. DNA of the CDR3: TGTGCCAGCACCAAAGGGACAGGGAGGGGAGAGCAGTACTTC.

This clone was found many times. The chain has TRBV7-2 and TRBJ2-7, with D tentatively TRBD1 (6 bases). The CDR3 length is 14 residues. Germline V gives CDR1 SGHTA, CDR2 FQGNSA. Trimming shortened V by 7 bases and J by 6 bases, and 19 bases separated the two germline ends. CDR3 bases: TGTGCCAGCATGAGTGGGAACAGGGCGGCCGAGCAGTACTTC. Encoded protein: CASMSGNRAAEQYF.

This clone was seen only a few times. V usage is TRBV6-5 and J usage is TRBJ2-7; 12 bases are a match to TRBD1. Trimming cost V 6 bases and J 4 bases; bases outside gene matches: 7. The CDR3 spans 15 residues. Germline CDR1 and CDR2: MNHEY and SVGAGI. CDR3 residues: CASRGDRGRLYEQYF. CDR3 coding DNA: TGTGCCAGCAGGGGGGACAGGGGGCGCTTATACGAGCAGTACTTC.